A single sample gave rise to the 8 T cell receptor beta chains below, sequenced in a study of blood T cells in healthy people across ages (dated by TCRdb to between 2014 and 2016). Libraries were prepared through 5' RACE. TCRdb records Illumina HiSeq 2500 as the sequencer. A second PCR of roughly 6 to 11 cycles was performed with a sample-barcoded 5' primer and a J-beta primer mix. Using fastp trimming at Q25 and MiXCR clonotype assembly, TCRdb reanalyzed the public sequencing data and kept in-frame beta chains. Merged by CDR3 protein, the rows form single entries marked with the most common genes and DNA. The sample table holds 700,000 to 950,000 distinct CDR3 sequences, of which 58% were seen once. The top ten constitute around 22% of the sample. Sequenced sample: blood. These receptors were obtained from a man aged 25 to 45 in good health.

This clonotype was detected a few times. The genes are TRBV7-9 and TRBJ2-4, with D perhaps matching TRBD1 or TRBD2 (5 bases each). Gene TRBJ2-7 matches the end of the DNA better, so the J call may be wrong. Looked up from germline, CDR1 is SEHNR and CDR2 is FQNEAQ (reference sequence). The CDR3 spans 13 residues. The DNA of the CDR3 is TGTGCCAGCGGTGGGGGACCCCCGGTCGAGCAGTACTTC. The encoded protein is CASGGGPPVEQYF.

This clonotype was found many times. The chain carries TRBV12-3 or TRBV12-4 and TRBJ2-1; D is ambiguous. The V end was cut by 6 bases, the J end by 3 bases, with 3 bases between. The length of the CDR3 is 11 residues. CDR3 in DNA: TGTGCCAGCAGGGTCTACAATGAGCAGTTCTTC. It translates to CASRVYNEQFF.

The J gene is TRBJ2-2, the V gene TRBV2; a weak D match, TRBD1 (6 bases). V was pared by 9 bases and J by 0 bases, with 8 bases between. The CDR3 covers 13 residues. CDR1 and CDR2 (germline): SNHLY, FYNNEI. The CDR3 region is CARGQTNTGELFF. For the CDR3, the DNA is TGTGCCAGAGGACAGACGAACACCGGGGAGCTGTTTTTT. The full variable domain, its missing parts supplied by reference TRBV2 and TRBJ2-2, is EPEVTQTPSHQVTQMGQEVILRCVPISNHLYFYWYRQILGQKVEFLVSFYNNEISEKSEIFDDQFSVERPDGSNFTLKIRSTKLEDSAMYFCARGQTNTGELFFGEGSRLTVL.

The J gene is TRBJ2-7, the V gene TRBV28; D tentatively reads TRBD1 or TRBD2 (5 bases each). CDR1 MDHEN and CDR2 SYDVKM come from the germline V gene. Deletions cut 10 bases from V and 0 bases from J, with 22 bases between. This CDR3 has 16 residues. For the CDR3, the DNA is TGTGCCACCGAGAGGGAGACAGCTCTTAGCTCCTACGAGCAGTACTTC. Its translation is CATERETALSSYEQYF.

CDR3 amino acids: CASSRGRLSYEQYF. For the CDR3, the DNA is TGTGCCAGCAGCCGCGGGAGGTTGTCCTACGAGCAGTACTTC. V is TRBV7-2 and J is TRBJ2-7; 8 bases are a match to TRBD2. CDR1 and CDR2 (germline): SGHTA, FQGNSA. The CDR3 runs to 14 residues. V shed 5 bases, J shed 1 base, and the junction held 4 bases outside the gene matches.

The chain couples TRBV4-1 to TRBJ2-3, with TRBD2 matching over 10 bases. In germline, CDR1 is MGHRA, CDR2 YSYEKL. Trimming at V came to 4 bases and at J to 2 bases, leaving 6 bases not matched to a gene. This CDR3 spans 16 amino acids. The CDR3 loop is CASSPGTSVYTDTQYF. The CDR3 nucleotides are TGCGCCAGCAGCCCTGGGACTAGCGTGTACACAGATACGCAGTATTTT.

There are a few counts of this clonotype. The chain couples TRBV27 to TRBJ1-6; D remains unclear. The CDR3 loop spans 13 amino acids. Germline loops: CDR1 MNHEY, CDR2 SMNVEV (reference sequence). Trimming stripped 3 bases from V and 6 bases from J, with 6 bases between. The CDR3 bases are TGTGCCAGCAGTTTGTCCAGTAATTCACCCCTCCACTTT. Amino acids: CASSLSSNSPLHF.

Regarding this clonotype: A read error may account for a junction end that differs from germline. V and J are TRBV12-3 or TRBV12-4 and TRBJ1-1, with a tentative D call TRBD1 (5 bases). There are 15 residues in the CDR3. This CDR3 reads CASSLLGGRGTKAFF. The CDR3 bases are TGTGCCAGCAGTTTACTTGGGGGTAGAGGCACTAAAGCTTTCTTT.